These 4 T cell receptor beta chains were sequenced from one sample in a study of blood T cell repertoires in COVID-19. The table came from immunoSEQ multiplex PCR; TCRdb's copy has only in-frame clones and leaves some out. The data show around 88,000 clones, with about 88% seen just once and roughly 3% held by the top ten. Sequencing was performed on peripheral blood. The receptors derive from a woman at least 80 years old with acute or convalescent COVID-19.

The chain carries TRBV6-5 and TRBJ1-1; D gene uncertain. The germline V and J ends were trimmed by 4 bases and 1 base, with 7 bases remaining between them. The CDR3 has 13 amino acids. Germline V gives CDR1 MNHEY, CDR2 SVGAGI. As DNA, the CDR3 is TGTGCCAGCAGTTTTCAGTGGAACACTGAAGCTTTCTTT. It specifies CASSFQWNTEAFF.

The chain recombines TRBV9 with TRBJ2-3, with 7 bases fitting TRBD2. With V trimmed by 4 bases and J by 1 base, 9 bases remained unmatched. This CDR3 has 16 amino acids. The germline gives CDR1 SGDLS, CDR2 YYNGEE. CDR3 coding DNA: TGTGCCAGCAGCACCAAAGCGGGATTGGGCACAGATACGCAGTATTTT. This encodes CASSTKAGLGTDTQYF.

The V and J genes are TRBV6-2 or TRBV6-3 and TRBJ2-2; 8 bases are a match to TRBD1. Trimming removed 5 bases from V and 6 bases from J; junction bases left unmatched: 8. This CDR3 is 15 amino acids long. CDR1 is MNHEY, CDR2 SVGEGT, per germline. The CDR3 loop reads CASSLRQGRSGELFF. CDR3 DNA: TGTGCCAGCAGTCTCAGACAGGGGAGGTCCGGGGAGCTGTTTTTT.

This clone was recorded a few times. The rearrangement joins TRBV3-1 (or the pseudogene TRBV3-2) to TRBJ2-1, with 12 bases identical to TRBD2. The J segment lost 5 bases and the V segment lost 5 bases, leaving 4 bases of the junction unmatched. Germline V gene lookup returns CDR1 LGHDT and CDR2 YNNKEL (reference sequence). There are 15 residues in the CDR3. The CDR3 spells CASSGGLAGHNEQFF. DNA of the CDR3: TGTGCCAGCAGCGGAGGACTAGCGGGACACAATGAGCAGTTCTTC.